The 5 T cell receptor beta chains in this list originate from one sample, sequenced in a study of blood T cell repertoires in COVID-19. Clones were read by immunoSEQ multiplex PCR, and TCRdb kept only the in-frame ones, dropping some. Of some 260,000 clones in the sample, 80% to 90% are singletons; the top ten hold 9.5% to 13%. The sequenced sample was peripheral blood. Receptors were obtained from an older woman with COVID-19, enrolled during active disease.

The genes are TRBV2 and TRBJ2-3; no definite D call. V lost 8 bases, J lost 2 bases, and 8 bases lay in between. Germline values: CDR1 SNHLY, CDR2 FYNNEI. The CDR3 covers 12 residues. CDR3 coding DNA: TGTGCCAGCTCCGGTTACACAGATACGCAGTATTTT. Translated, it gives CASSGYTDTQYF.

The CDR3 sequence: CAWTPGSEQFF. CDR3 nucleotides: TGTGCCTGGACCCCAGGCTCTGAGCAGTTCTTC. The rearrangement joins TRBV30 to TRBJ2-1; no firm D call. The CDR3 contains 11 residues. V was shortened by 4 bases and J by 9 bases, with 10 bases between the two germline ends. Germline CDR1 and CDR2: GTSNPN and SVGIG (reference sequence). The full variable domain, in which reference TRBV30 and TRBJ2-1 provide the parts outside the CDR3, is SQTIHQWPATLVQPVGSPLSLECTVEGTSNPNLYWYRQAAGRGLQLLFYSVGIGQISSEVPQNLSASRPQDRQFILSSKKLLLSDSGFYLCAWTPGSEQFFGPGTRLTVL.

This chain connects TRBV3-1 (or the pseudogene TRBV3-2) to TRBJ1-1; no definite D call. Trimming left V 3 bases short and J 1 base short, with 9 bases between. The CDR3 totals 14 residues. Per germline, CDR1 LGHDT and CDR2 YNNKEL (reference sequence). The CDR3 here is CASSQGRENTEAFF. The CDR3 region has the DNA TGTGCCAGCAGCCAGGGGAGGGAGAACACTGAAGCTTTCTTT.

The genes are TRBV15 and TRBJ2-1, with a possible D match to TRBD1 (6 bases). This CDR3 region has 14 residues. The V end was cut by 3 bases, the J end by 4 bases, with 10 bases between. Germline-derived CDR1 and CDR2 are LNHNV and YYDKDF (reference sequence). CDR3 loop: CATSRGHTYNEQFF. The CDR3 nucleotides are TGTGCCACCAGCAGGGGACACACATACAATGAGCAGTTCTTC. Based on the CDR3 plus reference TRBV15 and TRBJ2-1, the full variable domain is DAMVIQNPRYQVTQFGKPVTLSCSQTLNHNVMYWYQQKSSQAPKLLFHYYDKDFNNEADTPDNFQSRRPNTSFCFLDIRSPGLGDTAMYLCATSRGHTYNEQFFGPGTRLTVL.

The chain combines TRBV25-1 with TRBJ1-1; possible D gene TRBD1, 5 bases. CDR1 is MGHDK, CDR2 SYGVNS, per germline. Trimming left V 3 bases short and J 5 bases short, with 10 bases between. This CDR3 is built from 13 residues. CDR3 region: CASSDAGFTEAFF. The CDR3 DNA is TGTGCCAGCAGTGACGCAGGGTTTACTGAAGCTTTCTTT.